This is a list of T cell receptor beta chains from one sample in a study of cytomegalovirus exposure and HLA in healthy donors. TCRdb's copy holds only in-frame clones and misses some; the assay was immunoSEQ multiplex PCR. The sample has 180,000 or so clones; around four fifths are singletons. The sample consisted of PBMCs. The receptors were sampled from a man aged 18-30 years in good health and CMV-seronegative. Each CDR3 is given without its conserved first and last residue. The size entry is marked missing in some rows and otherwise reads once, few, many or a size class.

V gene,J gene,clone size,CDR3 protein
TRBV2,-,-,ASSRQGYSYEQY
TRBV2,TRBJ2-1,-,ASSSAGTYNEQF
TRBV19,TRBJ2-7,few,ASSIADSGLSYEQY
TRBV18,TRBJ2-7,-,ASSLKGQGDEQY
TRBV25-1,TRBJ1-2,once,ASSDLQGKGYT
TRBV11-3,TRBJ2-5,once,ASSPRQGQETQY
TRBV30,TRBJ1-6,-,AWNRGPLH
TRBV7-2,TRBJ2-3,-,ASSQASGSFDTQY
TRBV18,TRBJ1-1,-,ASSLSGTGDTEAF
TRBV4-1,TRBJ1-4,-,ASSQDRLRVNEKLF
TRBV7-6,TRBJ2-2,-,ASSLTPRGLALTGELF
TRBV4-2,TRBJ1-2,-,ASSQAQGNYGYT
TRBV11-2,TRBJ2-3,-,ASSLDSGGADTQY
TRBV30,TRBJ2-1,-,ACRPLAGASYNEQF
TRBV7-9,TRBJ1-2,-,ASSLEGFNGYT
TRBV14,TRBJ2-2,-,ASSQVTGLAGELF
TRBV30,TRBJ2-5,once,ARTTEAQRETQY
TRBV2,TRBJ2-1,-,ASTRSSLPYNEQF
TRBV6-4,-,-,ASSDSQGSYEQY
TRBV9,TRBJ2-5,-,ASSIDSGGMYQETQY
TRBV2,TRBJ1-6,once,ASSARPPESSYNSPLH
TRBV7-2,TRBJ2-3,once,ASSTLGGRSDTQY
TRBV2,TRBJ2-7,-,ASSGYTAYEQY
TRBV5-4,TRBJ2-1,-,ASSLMTRSSYNEQF
TRBV7-9,TRBJ1-4,-,ASSLDRAPYNEKLF
TRBV11-2,TRBJ1-1,once,ASSLVSNTEAF
TRBV6-1,TRBJ2-7,-,ASSESGQDCEQY
TRBV6-1,TRBJ1-6,-,ASSRVSHNSPLH
TRBV29-1,TRBJ1-1,-,SAWQGAGSEAF
TRBV7-9,-,-,ASSLAGSYEQY
TRBV18,TRBJ1-1,-,ASSPTGLNTEAF
TRBV6-5,TRBJ1-2,-,ASSKDSYYGYT
TRBV7-2,TRBJ2-5,-,ASSSGLAGGQETQY
TRBV19,TRBJ2-2,-,ASSKTSGRADTGELF
TRBV4-1,TRBJ1-6,-,ASSQADRDNSPLH
TRBV7-6,TRBJ2-1,-,ASSSLNEQF
TRBV9,TRBJ2-2,few,ASSPRGQGDTGELF
TRBV7-3,TRBJ2-1,few,ASSPQGRGGSGRYNEQF
TRBV19,TRBJ1-4,-,ASTDEGANEKLF
TRBV19,TRBJ2-1,-,ASTSLYFRDRGRNEQF
TRBV30,TRBJ1-5,few,AWGSGGGRSQPQH
TRBV5-6,TRBJ1-1,few,ASSLKQTNTEAF
TRBV25-1,TRBJ1-4,few,ASSATGTGGEKLF
TRBV9,TRBJ2-3,-,ASSPGGAGDTQY
TRBV11-1,TRBJ2-6,few,ASSYSGLRSSGANVLT
TRBV9,TRBJ2-1,-,ASSVTSGRLDEQF
TRBV21-1,TRBJ2-1,-,ASSKGLTWYEQF
TRBV7-9,TRBJ1-1,-,ASSSTGTLIAAF
TRBV9,TRBJ2-3,-,ASSVGTSHLLDTQY